This TCR beta chain emerged from a study of metastatic and nonmetastatic thyroid tumors. Study in general: Comparative analysis of repertoires was undertaken across blood and tumor or nodule tissue obtained from malignant and benign thyroid patients.

All patients were untreated before thyroid surgery. Study-level findings and limits: Malignant thyroid tumors reportedly had TCR beta diversity that was significantly higher than in benign nodules, in blood and tumor.

CDR1 and CDR2 from the germline V gene are MNHNS and SASEGT. The CDR3 has 18 residues. Germline trimming cut 7 bases from V and 6 bases from J; bases unmatched to any gene: 23. Concerning this clone itself: Its matching antigen is unknown.

In the original processing: A classifier of distant metastasis in papillary thyroid cancer was built from CDR3 differences (across clinicopathological groups). TCRdb re-called the PCR reads with MiXCR. TCRdb's processing, not the authors' own work, is the source of the V and J calls. The sample includes a few thousand clones, approximately 22% seen only once; the top ten take less than 25%. The V gene is TRBV6-1, the J gene TRBJ1-2; the match to TRBD1 covers 7 bases. This sequence was found in a male donor with papillary thyroid cancer or a benign thyroid nodule (not recorded which). Some clones in this sample may be carry-over from other donors' samples. The sequenced sample consisted of tumor tissue. The CDR3 region has the DNA TGTGCCAGCACCCCTTCGGTGCAGGGGGGTCGTAGGTTTCATGGCTACACCTTC. Translation: CASTPSVQGGRRFHGYTF.